Sequencing of this T cell receptor (beta chain) was carried out in a study of blood T cell repertoires in COVID-19. Study background: Material from acute and convalescent COVID-19 was sourced from the United States, Italy and Spain. From T cells, B-cell-depleted T cells, or PBMCs came the material, which was cDNA or gDNA.

Study members were between roughly 18 and 100 years old and lived in 20 to 30 US regions. Each participant's cohort was designated according to participant-reported clinical history. The CDR3 covers 15 residues. V lost 0 bases and J lost 10, with 14 bases in between. Repertoires were generated with immunoSEQ multiplex PCR, while TCRdb's copy carries only in-frame clones and drops some. The profile shows approximately 240,000 clones, 75% to 95% of them singletons. The receptor comes from a woman aged 18-30 years who had recovered from COVID-19. Specimen: PBMCs or T cells enriched from blood (not recorded which). The chain has TRBV5-7 and TRBJ1-6; D call uncertain. Being an ORF, TRBV5-7 has a function that is uncertain. The CDR3: CASSLDLPYLSPLHF. The CDR3 DNA follows: TGTGCCAGCAGCTTGGACTTACCCTATTTGTCACCCCTCCACTTT.